These T cell receptor beta chains were read from a single sample in a study of T cells after yellow fever vaccination. TCRdb fed the 5' RACE reads into MiXCR, producing one record per CDR3 protein. The table lists hundreds of thousands of distinct CDR3 sequences, 3% to 4.5% of them singletons, with about a quarter in the top ten. The starting material was PBMCs, obtained on the day of the yellow fever booster vaccination. All receptors come from a man younger than 35 who received the YFV17D yellow fever vaccine. Both conserved end residues are part of each CDR3. The order of the fields is CDR3 protein, CDR3 DNA, V gene, J gene, clone size, D gene. The D gene is left open where the match is weak. For some rows the clone size is stated as once, few or many, or as a class when expanded; others skip it.

CASSLWDPSLVNEQFF	TGCGCCAGCAGCTTATGGGACCCGTCCCTTGTCAATGAGCAGTTCTTC	TRBV5-1	TRBJ2-1	many	-
CASSFKTTYGYTF	TGTGCCAGCAGCTTTAAGACGACCTATGGCTACACCTTC	TRBV7-2	TRBJ1-2	many	-
CASSFFPYNEQFF	TGTGCCAGCAGCTTTTTCCCCTACAATGAGCAGTTCTTC	TRBV5-5	TRBJ2-1	-	-
CASSAAELMLFF	TGTGCCAGCAGCGCCGCGGAGTTAATGTTGTTCTTC	TRBV5-6	TRBJ2-1	few	-
CASSFETPNQPQHF	TGTGCCAGCAGTTTTGAGACGCCAAATCAGCCCCAGCATTTT	TRBV12-3/TRBV12-4	TRBJ1-5	-	-
CASSFPLRGGGTTDTQYF	TGTGCCAGCAGTTTCCCCCTAAGGGGCGGGGGGACCACAGATACGCAGTATTTT	TRBV12-3/TRBV12-4	TRBJ2-3	many	TRBD2
CASSVDTTDTQYF	TGCGCCAGCAGCGTAGATACCACAGATACGCAGTATTTT	TRBV5-1	TRBJ2-3	many	-
CASSQSTNYGYTF	TGCGCCAGCAGCCAGAGCACTAACTATGGCTACACCTTC	TRBV5-1	TRBJ1-2	many	-
CASSFSDRFNSPLHF	TGTGCCAGCAGCTTTTCGGACAGGTTCAATTCACCCCTCCACTTT	TRBV13	TRBJ1-6	-	TRBD1
CSASTGTANQPQHF	TGCAGTGCTAGTACCGGGACAGCGAATCAGCCCCAGCATTTT	TRBV20-1	TRBJ1-5	few	TRBD1
CASSLSMGGWTGELFF	TGTGCCAGCAGTTTATCGATGGGGGGCTGGACCGGGGAGCTGTTTTTT	TRBV27	TRBJ2-2	many	-
CATSMAGFQETQYF	TGTGCCACCAGCATGGCCGGGTTCCAAGAGACCCAGTACTTC	TRBV15	TRBJ2-5	few	-
CASSLQGYQETQYF	TGTGCCAGCAGCTTACAGGGATACCAAGAGACCCAGTACTTC	TRBV11-1	TRBJ2-5	many	-
CASSFEGGWTYEQYF	TGCGCCAGCAGCTTTGAGGGGGGGTGGACCTACGAGCAGTACTTC	TRBV5-1	TRBJ2-7	many	-
CASTPPPPGGTEAFF	TGTGCCAGCACCCCCCCCCCCCCAGGGGGCACTGAAGCTTTCTTT	TRBV6-6	TRBJ1-1	few	TRBD1
CASSSTGPPMNYGYTF	TGTGCCAGCAGTTCGACAGGACCACCAATGAACTATGGCTACACCTTC	TRBV6-1	TRBJ1-2	-	-
CASSWDNTDTQYF	TGTGCCAGCAGTTGGGACAACACAGATACGCAGTATTTT	TRBV6-5	TRBJ2-3	many	-
CASSLRGFSPADTQYF	TGCGCCAGCAGCCTCAGGGGGTTCTCTCCTGCAGATACGCAGTATTTT	TRBV4-1	TRBJ2-3	many	TRBD1
CSAPDISPGGYTF	TGCAGTGCTCCGGACATCAGCCCAGGAGGCTACACCTTC	TRBV20-1	TRBJ1-2	-	-
CASSEAGHQPQHF	TGTGCCAGCAGTGAAGCGGGTCATCAGCCCCAGCATTTT	TRBV6-1	TRBJ1-5	many	-
CASSQDLILSGGMNTGELFF	TGCGCCAGCAGCCAAGATCTAATCTTGTCAGGAGGGATGAACACCGGGGAGCTGTTTTTT	TRBV4-3	TRBJ2-2	many	-
CSVDYSYTDTQYF	TGCAGCGTTGACTACAGCTACACAGATACGCAGTATTTT	TRBV29-1	TRBJ2-3	many	-
CASSSPGQGEKLFF	TGTGCCAGCAGTTCCCCGGGACAAGGGGAAAAACTGTTTTTT	TRBV27	TRBJ1-4	few	-
CSASRSGGENIQYF	TGCAGTGCTAGCCGGAGCGGTGGCGAGAACATTCAGTACTTC	TRBV20-1	TRBJ2-4	many	-
CATSDFRETGELFF	TGTGCCACCAGTGATTTCAGAGAAACCGGGGAGCTGTTTTTT	TRBV24-1	TRBJ2-2	many	-